This T cell receptor beta chain was captured by sequencing in a study of blood T cells in healthy people across ages. The CDR3 has 16 residues. V lost 4 bases and J lost 1, with 14 bases in between. CDR1 and CDR2 (germline): LGHNA, YNFKEQ. This clonotype was found a few times. No antigen is known for it. For the second PCR, which ran for about 7 to 11 cycles, a sample-barcoded 5' primer and a J-beta primer mix were used. TCRdb reanalysed the 5' RACE reads using MiXCR and keeps one entry per CDR3 protein. Counted here are fewer than 700,000 distinct CDR3 sequences, 45% to 55% occurring once; the ten biggest clones make up about 26%. Whole-study findings and limits: It was found that TCR beta diversity correlated strongly with the percentage of naive T cells.

The material sequenced was blood. The chain recombines TRBV4-2 with TRBJ2-1; a possible D gene is TRBD2 (5 bases). The sequence was obtained from a man older than 75 in good health. For the CDR3, the DNA is TGTGCCAGCAGCCGCGACGGGGTCCCGTCCTACAATGAGCAGTTCTTC. Translating it yields CASSRDGVPSYNEQFF.